What follows is one T cell receptor beta chain and its context. Its antigen is unidentified. A single record per CDR3 protein comes from TCRdb applying MiXCR to the multiplex PCR reads. The table lists under 85,000 distinct CDR3 sequences, roughly 19% of them singletons. The lymph nodes were axillary draining lymph nodes from breast cancer patients. This CDR3 contains 15 residues. V trimming: 4 bases; J trimming: 3 bases; junction bases outside the gene matches: 7. Germline assignment: CDR1 KGHDR and CDR2 SFDVKD. The sample originates from a study of breast tumors, draining lymph nodes, adjacent tissues. Study-level findings and limits: Data only fit, rather than demonstrated, lymph node origin of most tumor T cells. Tumors had less TCR diversity than lymph nodes, more than nontumor tissue.

The TCR was taken from a female donor with breast cancer. Some clones in this sample may be carry-over from other donors' samples. Sequenced sample: axillary lymph node tissue. The chain joins TRBV24-1 to TRBJ1-1; 7 nucleotides agree with TRBD1. The CDR3, as DNA: TGTGCCACCAGTGACTTGACAGGGCCGGACACTGAAGCTTTCTTT. It encodes CATSDLTGPDTEAFF.